The 30 T cell receptor beta chains given below trace back to one sample, sequenced in a study. TCRdb independently ran MiXCR on the 5' RACE reads; one entry per CDR3 protein. The data contain approximately 23,000 distinct CDR3 sequences, about 31% of them singletons. Sequences were obtained from tumor-infiltrating naive CD4+ T cells sorted from the breast tumor. Subset specified: naive CD4+ T cells, CD4+CD45RA+CD25-. All receptors come from a female donor with breast cancer.

This clonotype was recorded many times. The chain is built from TRBV27 and TRBJ2-7; perhaps TRBD1 as D (5 bases). This CDR3 is built from 12 residues. V lost 6 bases and J lost 2, with 8 bases in between. The germline CDR1 and CDR2 sequences are MNHEY and SMNVEV (reference sequence). The CDR3 bases are TGTGCCAGCAGGGGGCAGGCCTACGAGCAGTACTTC. Protein sequence: CASRGQAYEQYF.

V and J are TRBV29-1 and TRBJ2-2; D uncertain. The CDR3 spans 13 residues. With 5 bases removed from V and 6 bases from J, the gap between germline ends came to 13 bases. Germline values: CDR1 SQVTM, CDR2 ANQGSEA. This CDR3 is CSVRTPGPGELFF. The CDR3 DNA is TGCAGCGTTCGGACGCCAGGCCCCGGGGAGCTGTTTTTT.

This clonotype was counted ten times or more. V is TRBV3-1 and J is TRBJ1-2; no definite D call. Germline V gene data show CDR1 as LGHDT and CDR2 as YNNKEL (reference sequence). With 3 bases removed from V and 0 bases from J, the gap between germline ends came to 5 bases. This CDR3 has 13 amino acids. The CDR3 reads CASSQGSNYGYTF. As DNA, the CDR3 is TGTGCCAGCAGCCAGGGGTCTAACTATGGCTACACCTTC.

As regards this clonotype: At one boundary the junction diverges from the germline segment, which might be a read error. The chain carries TRBV7-9 and TRBJ2-1, with D possibly TRBD2 on 6 matching bases. This CDR3 comprises 14 residues. The germline gives CDR1 SEHNR, CDR2 FQNEAQ (reference sequence). CDR3 sequence reads: CASSLSTSYNELFF. In nucleotides, the CDR3 is TGTGCCAGCAGCTTGTCTACTAGCTACAATGAGCTGTTCTTC. The entire variable domain, with the rest obtained from reference TRBV7-9 and TRBJ2-1, is as follows: DTGVSQNPRHKITKRGQNVTFRCDPISEHNRLYWYRQTLGQGPEFLTYFQNEAQLEKSRLLSDRFSAERPKGSFSTLEIQRTEQGDSAMYLCASSLSTSYNELFFGPGTRLTVL.

Worth noting for this clonotype: This may be a read error: a much more frequent sequence differs by one nucleotide. This rearrangement joins TRBV20-1 to TRBJ1-3; D gene uncertain. This CDR3 region has 14 residues. With 5 bases removed from V and 4 bases from J, the gap between germline ends came to 15 bases. Germline CDR1 DFQATT, CDR2 SNEGSKA (reference sequence). CDR3 in amino acids: CSARPEFIGNTIYF. CDR3 nucleotides: TGCAGTGCTCGACCGGAGTTCATAGGAAACACCATATATTTT.

This clonotype is a singleton in its sample. One end of the junction fails to match germline, which may point to a read error. This chain joins TRBV25-1 and TRBJ2-1, with 8 nucleotides matching TRBD1. Germline CDR1 MGHDK, CDR2 SYGVNS. This CDR3 comprises 19 residues. CDR3 loop: CACSERGPKNRGDNNEQFF. For the CDR3, the DNA is TGTGCCTGCAGTGAACGCGGGCCGAAAAACAGGGGGGATAACAATGAGCAGTTCTTC. The whole variable domain, filled in from reference TRBV25-1 and TRBJ2-1, reads EADIYQTPRYLVIGTGKKITLECSQTMGHDKMYWYQQDPGMELHLIHYSYGVNSTEKGDLSSESTVSRIRTEHFPLTLESARPSHTSQYLCACSERGPKNRGDNNEQFFGPGTRLTVL.

There are a few counts of this clonotype. This chain joins TRBV3-1 and TRBJ2-7; TRBD2 aligns across 10 bases. Trimming took 4 bases from V and 0 from J; bases not matched to a gene: 0. Germline V gene data show CDR1 as LGHDT and CDR2 as YNNKEL (reference sequence). CDR3 length: 14 amino acids. As DNA, the CDR3 is TGTGCCAGCAGCCGGACTAGCGGCTCCTACGAGCAGTACTTC. Amino acid sequence: CASSRTSGSYEQYF.

Sample share makes this clonotype medium-sized. This chain uses TRBV5-1 with TRBJ2-5; TRBD1 matches at 8 bases. CDR1 and CDR2 (germline): SGHRS, YFSETQ. This CDR3 has 14 residues. V shed 4 bases and J 2 bases; nucleotides not matched to a gene: 4. The DNA for the CDR3 is TGCGCCAGCAGCAAACAGGGGGAGCAAGAGACCCAGTACTTC. It is translated as CASSKQGEQETQYF.

By frequency in the sample, this clonotype is medium-sized. The CDR3 nucleotides are TGTGCCAGCAGCTTAGGGGGGGGCGCCGATACGCAGTATTTT. It translates to CASSLGGGADTQYF. This rearrangement joins TRBV7-6 to TRBJ2-3; possible D gene TRBD2, 7 bases. V dropped 1 base and J dropped 6 bases, with 11 bases sitting between them. The CDR3 is made up of 14 amino acids. The germline gives CDR1 SGHVS, CDR2 FNYEAQ.

By proportion, this clonotype is medium-sized. The genes are TRBV6-5 and TRBJ1-2, with 9 bases identical to TRBD1. The CDR3 totals 17 residues. Germline lookup yields CDR1 MNHEY and CDR2 SVGAGI. J was trimmed by 2 bases and V by 4 bases; bases with no gene match: 11. CDR3 bases: TGTGCCAGCAGTTCGGATCGACAGGGGGTGGGAAACTATGGCTACACCTTC. Translating it yields CASSSDRQGVGNYGYTF.

This clonotype occurred once. The CDR3 DNA sequence: TGTGCCTGGAGTGGGACAGGTAATCAGCCCCAGCATTTT. It encodes CAWSGTGNQPQHF. The rearrangement links TRBV30 to TRBJ1-5; 7 bases line up with TRBD1. CDR3 length: 13 residues. With V trimmed by 1 base and J by 4 bases, 1 base remained unmatched. CDR1 and CDR2 from the germline V gene are GTSNPN and SVGIG (reference sequence).

The V and J genes are TRBV6-2 or TRBV6-3 and TRBJ2-7, with D uncertain. Trimming took off 6 bases at V and 2 bases at J, with 17 bases between the two ends. Germline loops: CDR1 MNHEY, CDR2 SVGEGT. The CDR3 loop spans 15 amino acids. This chain's CDR3 is CASRGYNLYPYEQYF. CDR3 coding DNA: TGTGCCAGCAGGGGGTACAATCTCTATCCCTACGAGCAGTACTTC.

The chain is built from TRBV18 and TRBJ1-1; the match to TRBD1 covers 8 bases. The CDR3 is 14 amino acids. The germline CDR1 and CDR2 sequences are KGHSH and LQKENI. Trimming at V came to 4 bases and at J to 5 bases, leaving 6 bases not matched to a gene. The CDR3 DNA reads TGTGCCAGCTCACAACGACAGGGGAGTACTGAAGCTTTCTTT. Residues: CASSQRQGSTEAFF.

J is TRBJ2-7 and V is TRBV12-3 or TRBV12-4; D may match TRBD1 or TRBD2 (5 bases each). The CDR3 contains 18 residues. The V end was cut by 6 bases, the J end by 6 bases, with 30 bases between. As DNA, the CDR3 is TGTGCCAGCAGCCCAGGGTTAGGAGCGGAAGAAAGAACCTCCGAGCAGTACTTC. Its translation: CASSPGLGAEERTSEQYF.

This clonotype was detected ten times or more. V usage is TRBV7-2 and J usage is TRBJ1-2; D may be TRBD1 (5 bases). This CDR3 is built from 13 residues. V was trimmed by 5 bases and J by 4 bases, leaving 11 bases between them. Looked up from germline, CDR1 is SGHTA and CDR2 is FQGNSA. CDR3 loop: CASSVQEGYGYTF. The CDR3 DNA is TGTGCCAGCAGCGTACAGGAAGGCTATGGCTACACCTTC. Filled out from reference TRBV7-2 and TRBJ1-2, the complete variable domain reads GAGVSQSPSNKVTEKGKDVELRCDPISGHTALYWYRQSLGQGLEFLIYFQGNSAPDKSGLPSDRFSAERTGGSVSTLTIQRTQQEDSAVYLCASSVQEGYGYTFGSGTRLTVV.

The chain joins TRBV12-3 or TRBV12-4 to TRBJ2-1; 10 nucleotides agree with TRBD2. The CDR3 length is 15 residues. V lost 5 bases to trimming and J lost 7 bases; unmatched junction nucleotides: 8. The DNA of the CDR3 is TGTGCCAGCAGTCCTACTAGCGGGGCCAGGAATGAGCAGTTCTTC. Protein: CASSPTSGARNEQFF.

For this clonotype: Being one base from a much bigger clone, this may be a read error. The genes are TRBV6-1 and TRBJ1-5; 9 bases align to TRBD1. J was trimmed by 7 bases and V by 2 bases; bases with no gene match: 9. Germline values: CDR1 MNHNS, CDR2 SASEGT. The CDR3 totals 16 residues. CDR3 in amino acids: CASSELDRGGRQPQHF. DNA for the CDR3: TGTGCCAGCAGTGAACTGGACAGGGGAGGCAGACAGCCCCAGCATTTT.

Remarks on this clonotype: This could be a read error, since a much larger clone is one nucleotide away. The chain has TRBV30 and TRBJ2-1, with D unresolved. The V and J ends lost 2 bases and 3 bases respectively, with 20 bases between them. The CDR3 loop spans 17 amino acids. Germline CDR1 is GTSNPN and CDR2 is SVGIG (reference sequence). This CDR3 is CAWSSTFDDLRYNEQFF. CDR3 sequence (DNA): TGTGCCTGGAGTTCCACCTTCGACGACTTGCGCTACAATGAGCAGTTCTTC.

This clonotype has just a few counts. Given a much more abundant clone one base away, this may be a read error. The chain recombines TRBV12-3 or TRBV12-4 with TRBJ1-5, with 9 bases that match TRBD1. CDR3 length: 15 residues. The J segment lost 4 bases and the V segment lost 6 bases, leaving 7 bases of the junction unmatched. CDR3 coding DNA: TGTGCCAGCAGACCTCCGGGACAGGGTAATCAGCCCCAGCATTTT. Its protein product is CASRPPGQGNQPQHF.

To note about this clonotype: Possible read error: a much larger clone is one base away. The J gene is TRBJ2-7, the V gene TRBV18; a weak D match, TRBD2 (5 bases). Trimming took off 1 base at V and 2 bases at J, with 9 bases between the two ends. CDR3 length: 14 residues. Germline CDR1 and CDR2: KGHSH and LQKENI. CDR3 bases: TGTGCCAGCTCACCACGTCTAGCTCCCTACGAGCAGTACTTC. Translating it yields CASSPRLAPYEQYF.

This clonotype has at least ten counts. The chain has TRBV29-1 and TRBJ1-1, with 8 bases that match TRBD1. CDR3 length: 13 amino acids. V was pared by 7 bases and J by 5 bases, with 9 bases of the junction left unmatched. CDR1 is SQVTM and CDR2 is ANQGSEA in the germline V gene. CDR3 DNA sequence: TGCAGCGCTGGACAGGGACGGGGGACTGAAGCTTTCTTT. As protein: CSAGQGRGTEAFF.

The chain uses TRBV7-2 and TRBJ1-2, with TRBD1 identical over 10 bases. Germline V gene lookup returns CDR1 SGHTA and CDR2 FQGNSA. Trimming removed 7 bases from V and 0 bases from J; junction bases left unmatched: 8. This CDR3 has 16 residues. The CDR3 DNA is TGTGCCAGCAACCCCGGGACAGGGGTTACTAACTATGGCTACACCTTC. It translates to CASNPGTGVTNYGYTF.

At least ten counts were recorded for this clonotype. The chain has TRBV5-1 and TRBJ2-1; D perhaps matches TRBD2 (5 bases). The ends were cut back, 1 base at V and 0 bases at J, with 11 bases in the middle. Germline loops: CDR1 SGHRS, CDR2 YFSETQ. The CDR3 totals 16 residues. This CDR3 reads CASSLTAGSSYNEQFF. The CDR3, as DNA: TGCGCCAGCAGCTTGACGGCGGGTAGCTCCTACAATGAGCAGTTCTTC.

This clonotype has just one count. Germline is not matched at one junction end, which may reflect a read error. CDR3 nucleotides: TGTGCCAGCAGTCAACTGGATTATAATTCACCCCTCCCCTTT. It encodes CASSQLDYNSPLPF. The chain couples TRBV12-3 or TRBV12-4 to TRBJ1-6, with D hard to call. There are 14 residues in the CDR3.

This clonotype was detected only a few times. The rearrangement links TRBV9 to TRBJ2-2; the D gene is possibly TRBD2 (5 bases). V was trimmed by 6 bases and J by 6 bases, leaving 12 bases between them. There are 13 residues in the CDR3. Germline V gene sequence: CDR1 SGDLS, CDR2 YYNGEE. The CDR3 DNA is TGTGCCAGCAATCCCAACGGGGCCGGGGAGCTGTTTTTT. It yields the protein CASNPNGAGELFF.

This clonotype counts as medium-sized. The rearrangement joins TRBV20-1 to TRBJ1-5, with D tentatively TRBD1 (5 bases). The germline V gene has CDR1 DFQATT and CDR2 SNEGSKA (reference sequence). V was cut by 2 bases and J by 5 bases, with 7 bases left in between. This CDR3 comprises 12 residues. CDR3 sequence: CSARQGYQPQHF. CDR3 in DNA: TGCAGTGCTAGACAGGGATATCAGCCCCAGCATTTT.

This clonotype is medium-sized (0.01 to 0.1%) in the sample. The chain has TRBV20-1 and TRBJ2-7, with D hard to call. V was shortened by 3 bases and J by 3 bases, with 18 bases between the two germline ends. Germline V gene sequence: CDR1 DFQATT, CDR2 SNEGSKA (reference sequence). The CDR3 is 15 residues long. CDR3 sequence: CSASVARLSLYEQYF. The CDR3 DNA follows: TGCAGTGCTAGCGTTGCGAGACTTTCCCTCTACGAGCAGTACTTC.

This chain uses TRBV20-1 with TRBJ1-1; tentative D call: TRBD1 (5 bases). The V gene's germline CDR1 is DFQATT and CDR2 SNEGSKA (reference sequence). V was shortened by 6 bases and J by 14 bases, with 28 bases between the two germline ends. The CDR3 contains 14 residues. Here the CDR3 reads CSASQRRRGNEQFF. The CDR3, as DNA: TGCAGTGCCAGCCAGCGCCGTCGGGGCAATGAGCAGTTCTTT.

Relative to its sample, this clonotype is medium-sized (0.01 to 0.1%). The chain links TRBV5-6 to TRBJ2-7, with 7 nucleotides matching TRBD2. V shed 0 bases, J shed 5 bases, and the junction held 5 bases outside the gene matches. This CDR3 is 14 amino acids long. Germline loops: CDR1 SGHDT, CDR2 YYEEEE. DNA of the CDR3: TGTGCCAGCAGCTTGGCGGGAGGTAGCGACGAGCAGTACTTC. This codes for CASSLAGGSDEQYF.

This clonotype is categorized as medium-sized (0.01 to 0.1%). The chain has TRBV20-1 and TRBJ1-5; TRBD1 agrees at 7 bases. V trimming: 5 bases; J trimming: 2 bases; junction bases outside the gene matches: 15. This CDR3 region has 17 residues. Germline lookup yields CDR1 DFQATT and CDR2 SNEGSKA (reference sequence). The chain's CDR3 is CSAPQVKGAYRNQPQHF. The CDR3 DNA follows: TGCAGTGCTCCACAGGTAAAGGGGGCATATCGCAATCAGCCCCAGCATTTT.